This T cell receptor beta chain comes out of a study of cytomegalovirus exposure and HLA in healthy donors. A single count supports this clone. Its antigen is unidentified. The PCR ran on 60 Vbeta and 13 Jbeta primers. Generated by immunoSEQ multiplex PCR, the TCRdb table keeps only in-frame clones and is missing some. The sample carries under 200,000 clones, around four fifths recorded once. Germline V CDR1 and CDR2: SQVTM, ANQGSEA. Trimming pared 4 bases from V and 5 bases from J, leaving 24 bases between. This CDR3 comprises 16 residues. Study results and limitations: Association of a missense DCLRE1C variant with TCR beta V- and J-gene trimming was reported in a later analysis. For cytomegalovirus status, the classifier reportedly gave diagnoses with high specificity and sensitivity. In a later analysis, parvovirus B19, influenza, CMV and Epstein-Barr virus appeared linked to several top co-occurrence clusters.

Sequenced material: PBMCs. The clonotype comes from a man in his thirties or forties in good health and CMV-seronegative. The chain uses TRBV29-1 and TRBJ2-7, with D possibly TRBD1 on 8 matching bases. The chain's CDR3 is CSVGEGDWTGRNEQYF. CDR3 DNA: TGCAGCGTTGGGGAGGGAGACTGGACAGGGCGTAACGAGCAGTACTTC.